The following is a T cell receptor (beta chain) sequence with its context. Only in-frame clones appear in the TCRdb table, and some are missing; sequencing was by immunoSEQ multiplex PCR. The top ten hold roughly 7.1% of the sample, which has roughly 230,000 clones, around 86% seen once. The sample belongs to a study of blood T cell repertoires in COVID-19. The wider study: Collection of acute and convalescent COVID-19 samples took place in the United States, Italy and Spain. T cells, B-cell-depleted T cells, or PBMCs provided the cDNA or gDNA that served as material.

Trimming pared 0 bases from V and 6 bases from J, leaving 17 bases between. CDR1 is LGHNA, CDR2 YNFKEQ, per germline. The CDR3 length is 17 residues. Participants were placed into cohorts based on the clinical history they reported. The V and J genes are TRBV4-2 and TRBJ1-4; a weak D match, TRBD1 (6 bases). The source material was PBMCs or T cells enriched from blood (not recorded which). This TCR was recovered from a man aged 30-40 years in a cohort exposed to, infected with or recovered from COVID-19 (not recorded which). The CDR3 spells CASSQDSRGSRYEKLFF. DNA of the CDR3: TGTGCCAGCAGCCAAGATTCCAGGGGTAGTCGTTATGAAAAACTGTTTTTT.